Presented here are 25 T cell receptor beta chains from one specimen sequenced in a study of cytomegalovirus exposure and HLA in healthy donors. The repertoire was sequenced with immunoSEQ multiplex PCR; TCRdb's copy has only in-frame clones and lacks some. The sample includes some 120,000 clones, roughly nine tenths of them seen just once. The specimen was PBMCs. These receptors originate from a man in his thirties or forties in good health and CMV-seronegative.

The CDR3 DNA follows: TGTGCCGGCGCAGGGGGACCCTCTGGAAACACCATATATTTT. It specifies CAGAGGPSGNTIYF. The chain recombines TRBV7-6 with TRBJ1-3, with 7 nucleotides matching TRBD1. Germline assignment: CDR1 SGHVS and CDR2 FNYEAQ. Germline trimming cut 11 bases from V and 0 bases from J; bases unmatched to any gene: 7. CDR3 length equals 14 residues.

As DNA, the CDR3 is TGTGCCAGCAGCTTCCACCGACAGGGGAGGAGCGACGAGCAGTACTTC. Protein product: CASSFHRQGRSDEQYF. The rearrangement uses TRBV11-1 and TRBJ2-7; 8 nucleotides line up with TRBD1. From germline, CDR1 is SGHAT and CDR2 FQDESV (reference sequence). The V and J ends lost 3 bases and 5 bases, in that order; junction bases with no gene match: 12. The CDR3 sequence is 16 residues long.

The rearrangement links TRBV6-5 to TRBJ2-5, with D possibly TRBD1 on 6 matching bases. The CDR3 has 13 residues. Germline V gene data show CDR1 as MNHEY and CDR2 as SVGAGI. V was trimmed by 4 bases and J by 1 base, leaving 7 bases between them. This CDR3 reads CASSWTAQETQYF. The CDR3 DNA reads as TGTGCCAGCAGTTGGACAGCCCAAGAGACCCAGTACTTC.

V and J are TRBV6-6 and TRBJ1-2; D gene ambiguous. Germline V gives CDR1 MNHNY, CDR2 SVGAGI (reference sequence). CDR3 length: 12 residues. V was clipped by 6 bases and J by 4 bases, with 9 bases between them. The CDR3 loop reads CASRTVVYGYTF. The CDR3 DNA sequence: TGTGCCAGCAGAACAGTGGTCTATGGCTACACCTTC.

A single count supports this clone. The chain links TRBV7-7 to TRBJ2-1; D unresolved. The V end lost 1 base, the J end lost 3 bases, and 4 bases lay between the germline ends. Germline values: CDR1 SSHAT, CDR2 FNYEAQ (reference sequence). The CDR3 runs to 13 residues. The CDR3 DNA reads TGTGCCAGCAGCTTAGACAGCTACAATGAGCAGTTCTTC. Encoded protein: CASSLDSYNEQFF.

The rearrangement uses TRBV2 and TRBJ2-3; 9 bases line up with TRBD2. V dropped 3 bases and J dropped 3; count of bases not matched to a gene: 10. The CDR3 extends over 17 amino acids. The germline V gene has CDR1 SNHLY and CDR2 FYNNEI. The CDR3 DNA sequence: TGTGCCAGCAGTGATGCGGGAAGCGGGGGGCTTACAGATACGCAGTATTTT. Translated, it gives CASSDAGSGGLTDTQYF.

The chain carries TRBV7-9 and TRBJ2-7; tentatively, D is TRBD1 (6 bases). The CDR3 has 14 amino acids. Deletions cut 4 bases from V and 2 bases from J, with 12 bases between. Germline lookup yields CDR1 SEHNR and CDR2 FQNEAQ (reference sequence). CDR3 loop: CASSYRDTTYEQYF. CDR3 sequence (DNA): TGTGCCAGCAGCTATCGGGACACCACCTACGAGCAGTACTTC.

This sequence joins TRBV5-6 and TRBJ1-6; tentatively, D is TRBD1 (6 bases). The V gene lost 0 bases and the J gene lost 5 bases, with 9 bases spanning the gap. Germline lookup yields CDR1 SGHDT and CDR2 YYEEEE. The CDR3 loop spans 15 amino acids. The CDR3 DNA reads as TGTGCCAGCAGCTTGGGCAGGGGCAATAATTCACCCCTCCACTTT. It yields the protein CASSLGRGNNSPLHF. The full variable domain, rest sourced from reference TRBV5-6 and TRBJ1-6, is DAGVTQSPTHLIKTRGQQVTLRCSPKSGHDTVSWYQQALGQGPQFIFQYYEEEERQRGNFPDRFSGHQFPNYSSELNVNALLLGDSALYLCASSLGRGNNSPLHFGNGTRLTVT.

This rearrangement joins TRBV5-8 to TRBJ2-3; D is perhaps TRBD1 (5 bases). V was shortened by 4 bases and J by 0 bases, with 15 bases between the two germline ends. Germline V gives CDR1 SGHTS, CDR2 YDEGEE. This CDR3 is built from 16 residues. In DNA, the CDR3 is TGTGCCAGCAGCCACAGCAGGGCGAGGAGCACAGATACGCAGTATTTT. Translating gives CASSHSRARSTDTQYF.

The rearrangement uses TRBV2 and TRBJ2-5; maybe TRBD2 (7 bases). CDR1 and CDR2 (germline): SNHLY, FYNNEI. With 6 bases removed from V and 3 bases from J, the gap between germline ends came to 17 bases. This CDR3 has 15 residues. The CDR3, as DNA: TGTGCCAGCAGGGGAACTAGGGGGGGTAAAGAGACCCAGTACTTC. Its protein product is CASRGTRGGKETQYF. Together with reference TRBV2 and TRBJ2-5, the CDR3 gives the full variable domain: EPEVTQTPSHQVTQMGQEVILRCVPISNHLYFYWYRQILGQKVEFLVSFYNNEISEKSEIFDDQFSVERPDGSNFTLKIRSTKLEDSAMYFCASRGTRGGKETQYFGPGTRLLVL.

The chain is built from TRBV7-9 and TRBJ1-1, with 8 bases fitting TRBD1. Trimming at V came to 5 bases and at J to 1 base, leaving 9 bases not matched to a gene. There are 16 residues in the CDR3. In germline, CDR1 is SEHNR, CDR2 FQNEAQ (reference sequence). The CDR3 nucleotides read TGTGCCAGCAGCCCTAGCACTACAGGGGGGAACACTGAAGCTTTCTTT. Protein product: CASSPSTTGGNTEAFF.

CDR3 nucleotides: TGTGCCAGCGGAGTGCGGGGTTCCTCCTATAATTCACCCCTCCACTTT. Residues: CASGVRGSSYNSPLHF. V and J are TRBV2 and TRBJ1-6; unclear D gene. CDR3 length equals 16 residues. V was clipped by 8 bases and J by 0 bases, with 14 bases between them. Per germline, CDR1 SNHLY and CDR2 FYNNEI.

J is TRBJ2-3 and V is TRBV5-4, with 7 bases that match TRBD1. The CDR3 loop spans 17 amino acids. The junction had 10 bases not matched to a gene; V was cut back by 3 bases and J by 0 bases. Germline-derived CDR1 and CDR2 are SGHNT and YYREEE (reference sequence). Here the CDR3 reads CASSSPQGLGSTDTQYF. CDR3 nucleotides: TGTGCCAGCAGCTCGCCACAGGGGCTGGGGAGCACAGATACGCAGTATTTT.

This clone was found once. This chain uses TRBV6-5 with TRBJ1-5; possibly TRBD1 for D (5 bases). The CDR3 consists of 15 residues. Germline CDR1 and CDR2: MNHEY and SVGAGI. V was cut by 4 bases and J by 4 bases, with 14 bases left in between. CDR3 region: CASSSGRAMNQPQHF. CDR3 in DNA: TGTGCCAGCAGTTCCGGCAGGGCGATGAATCAGCCCCAGCATTTT.

This chain joins TRBV5-1 and TRBJ2-2, with 7 nucleotides matching TRBD1. After removal of 4 bases from V and 6 bases from J, the junction contained 21 bases not matched to a gene. Germline values: CDR1 SGHRS, CDR2 YFSETQ. The CDR3 is 19 residues long. In DNA, the CDR3 is TGCGCCAGCAGCCCCGACCGGTTAGGGGCAGGGGGTTGGCCCGGGGAGCTGTTTTTT. Its protein product is CASSPDRLGAGGWPGELFF.

The genes are TRBV5-5 and TRBJ2-3; 14 positions match TRBD2. V gave up 5 bases and J gave up 2 bases; unmatched junction bases: 7. This CDR3 has 17 residues. Looked up from germline, CDR1 is SGHKS and CDR2 is YYEKEE (reference sequence). As DNA, the CDR3 is TGTGCCAGCAGTCCTGGGACTAGCGGGGGACCCACAGATACGCAGTATTTT. As protein: CASSPGTSGGPTDTQYF.

The rearrangement links TRBV6-5 to TRBJ1-5, with a tentative D call TRBD1 (5 bases). The CDR3 length is 13 residues. Trimming removed 6 bases from V and 9 bases from J, with 15 bases in between. The V gene's germline CDR1 is MNHEY and CDR2 SVGAGI. The CDR3 loop reads CASRRDGSRPQHF. The CDR3 nucleotides are TGTGCCAGCAGGAGGGACGGGAGTAGGCCCCAGCATTTT.

The chain has TRBV21-1 and TRBJ1-5; TRBD1 was called by the table and not checked on the DNA. TRBV21-1 is flagged as a pseudogene. The CDR3 contains 14 residues. The CDR3 bases are TGTGCCAGCAGGGACGACAGCCACAATCAGCCCCAGCATTTT. Translated: CASRDDSHNQPQHF.

The chain has TRBV6-6 and TRBJ2-5; tentative D call: TRBD2 (5 bases). CDR1 is MNHNY, CDR2 SVGAGI, per germline (reference sequence). CDR3 length: 13 residues. V shed 6 bases and J shed 0 bases, with 8 bases lying between them. The CDR3 here is CASSRGNQETQYF. DNA for the CDR3: TGTGCCAGCAGCCGAGGGAACCAAGAGACCCAGTACTTC.

This chain joins TRBV5-6 and TRBJ1-2, with D tentatively TRBD1 (6 bases). Germline lookup yields CDR1 SGHDT and CDR2 YYEEEE. The length of the CDR3 is 14 residues. V lost 3 bases and J lost 4, with 13 bases in between. The CDR3 nucleotides read TGTGCCAGCAGCTCCCAGGGGTTCTCCTATGGCTACACCTTC. It translates to CASSSQGFSYGYTF. The entire variable domain, with the rest obtained from reference TRBV5-6 and TRBJ1-2, is as follows: DAGVTQSPTHLIKTRGQQVTLRCSPKSGHDTVSWYQQALGQGPQFIFQYYEEEERQRGNFPDRFSGHQFPNYSSELNVNALLLGDSALYLCASSSQGFSYGYTFGSGTRLTVV.

The rearrangement uses TRBV6-1 and TRBJ2-1, with TRBD1 matching 7 bases. From germline, CDR1 is MNHNS and CDR2 SASEGT. J lost 7 bases, V lost 5 bases, and 5 bases had no gene match. This CDR3 has 13 amino acids. The CDR3 region is CASSFDRVNEQFF. CDR3 coding DNA: TGTGCCAGCAGTTTTGACAGGGTGAATGAGCAGTTCTTC.

Only one count was recorded for this clone. The V and J genes are TRBV7-6 and TRBJ1-1; maybe TRBD1 (5 bases). The germline V and J ends were trimmed by 3 bases and 4 bases, with 21 bases remaining between them. The germline CDR1 and CDR2 sequences are SGHVS and FNYEAQ. CDR3 length equals 17 residues. CDR3 protein: CASSFLWGPDGGTEAFF. DNA of the CDR3: TGTGCCAGCAGCTTCCTCTGGGGCCCTGACGGGGGCACTGAAGCTTTCTTT. Filled out from reference TRBV7-6 and TRBJ1-1, the complete variable domain reads GAGVSQSPRYKVTKRGQDVALRCDPISGHVSLYWYRQALGQGPEFLTYFNYEAQQDKSGLPNDRFSAERPEGSISTLTIQRTEQRDSAMYRCASSFLWGPDGGTEAFFGQGTRLTVV.

This clone was seen a few times. The chain uses TRBV6-5 and TRBJ1-2; 8 positions agree with TRBD1. This CDR3 is built from 15 residues. CDR1 MNHEY and CDR2 SVGAGI come from the germline V gene. V lost 6 bases and J lost 6; bases outside the gene matches: 12. CDR3 in amino acids: CASSQPGQDEDGYTF. The CDR3, as DNA: TGTGCCAGCAGCCAACCGGGACAGGATGAAGATGGCTACACCTTC.

In this sample, this clone turned up once. The rearrangement uses TRBV13 and TRBJ1-6; 8 nucleotides align to TRBD1. V dropped 4 bases and J dropped 12; count of bases not matched to a gene: 8. From germline, CDR1 is PRHDT and CDR2 FYEKMQ (reference sequence). CDR3 length: 14 residues. The CDR3 DNA is TGTGCCAGCAGCTGGGGACAGGACCGGGGACCCCTCCACTTT. It is translated as CASSWGQDRGPLHF.

The gene calls are TRBV2 and TRBJ2-2, with 10 bases identical to TRBD2. The CDR3 is 17 amino acids. Germline V gene data show CDR1 as SNHLY and CDR2 as FYNNEI. Trimming removed 4 bases from V and 2 bases from J; junction bases left unmatched: 7. CDR3 loop: CASSVPSGGANTGELFF. As DNA, the CDR3 is TGTGCCAGCAGTGTCCCTAGCGGGGGCGCAAACACCGGGGAGCTGTTTTTT.